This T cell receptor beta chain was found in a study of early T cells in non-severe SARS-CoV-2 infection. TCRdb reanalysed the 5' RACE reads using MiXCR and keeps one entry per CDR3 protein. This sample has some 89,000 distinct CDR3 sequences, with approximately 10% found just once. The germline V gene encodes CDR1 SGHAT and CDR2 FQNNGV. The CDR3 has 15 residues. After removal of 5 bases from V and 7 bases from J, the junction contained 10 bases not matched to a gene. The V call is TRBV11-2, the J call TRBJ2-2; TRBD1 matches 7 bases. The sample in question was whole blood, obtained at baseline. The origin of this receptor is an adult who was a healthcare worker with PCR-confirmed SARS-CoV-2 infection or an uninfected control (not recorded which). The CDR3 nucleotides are TGTGCCAGCAGCACCGACAGGGATTATCACGGGGAGCTGTTTTTT. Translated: CASSTDRDYHGELFF.